This T cell receptor (beta chain) was sequenced in a study of blood T cell repertoires in COVID-19 (TCRdb year 2020). As for the study more broadly: Collaborator samples came from the United States, Italy and Spain and covered acute and convalescent phases of COVID-19. The repertoires were made available in a free public database intended to serve as a resource for research on the immune response to SARS-CoV-2. Samples were obtained from the ongoing ImmuneRACE study (first 160 participants) and from about 1,300 subjects provided by 6 global collaborators. Where HLA class I and class II types were available, the types were taken from metadata supplied by the sample provider, not from assay-based typing. Nearly every sample came with metadata listing a de-identified subject ID, COVID-19 status, age in years and sex. Deeply sampled blood TCRbeta repertoires from subjects exposed to, actively infected with, or recovered from COVID-19 were included in the dataset. The prospective study material was composed of cDNA or gDNA derived from T cells, B-cell-depleted T cells, or PBMCs.

Regarding this clone: Its binding antigen is unknown. No base qualities exist here, and no much larger clone lies one base off it.

The CDR3 spans 18 residues, from the cysteine through the phenylalanine. Solely the CDR3 DNA is kept, with 54 bases framed from the first base. CDR1 SGDLS and CDR2 YYNGEE were looked up in the germline V gene. Deletion took 0 bases off V and 3 bases off J, with a span of 21 bases between the germline ends. Collaborating institutions collected whole blood in K2EDTA tubes following their own protocols. For TCRbeta analysis, collaborators shipped samples in one of three forms: frozen whole blood, isolated PBMCs, or DNA extracted from either of those sample types. The research as a whole found: How much clinical and demographic metadata was included differed by source and by participant, and the metadata was provided uncurated.

The immunoSEQ Assay, a bias-controlled multiplex PCR, was used to amplify TCRbeta CDR3 regions from genomic DNA. For the original study's pipeline: The number of nucleated cells in each sample was estimated from the amplification of reference gene primers within the assay. To quantify the absolute abundance of each unique TCRbeta CDR3 rearrangement, sequence reads were collapsed and filtered. For each sample, productive Simpson clonality was calculated by taking the square root of Simpson's diversity index across productive rearrangements. This is the immuneACCESS table as TCRdb keeps it, with only in-frame sequences that have V and J called. A part of the clones is gone; compared with another copy, unresolved V genes explain less than half, and the rest is unexplained. V and J calls plus clone size are reproduced from that table; the DNA served to infer D and trimming. The sample table records around 85,000 clones; 90% of these occur just once. Of the sample, 4.3% falls within the top ten clones.

This TCR was recovered from a woman of 80 years or more with active or convalescent COVID-19. The specimen was peripheral blood. Recombination joined TRBV9 with TRBJ2-5, with a weak D call of TRBD1 (6 bases match). The CDR3 here reads CASSVAPTGLMGKETQYF. The DNA reads TGTGCCAGCAGCGTAGCGCCAACAGGGTTGATGGGGAAAGAGACCCAGTACTTC.